Given below is one T cell receptor (beta chain) in context. Its specific antigen is unknown. Base qualities are not recorded, but no much larger clone differs from it by a single base. The CDR3 covers 18 residues, taking in both the cysteine and the phenylalanine. Only the CDR3 DNA is retained, 54 bases long and in frame from the first base. The germline V gene (reference sequence) yields LNHDA for CDR1 and SQIVND for CDR2. Trimmed from V: 6 bases; trimmed from J: 1 base; junction bases lacking a gene match: 15. This record comes from a study of control samples from healthy donors and cancer patients (dated by TCRdb to the early 2020s). Library prep was done by the immunoSEQ multiplex PCR assay. TCRdb stores this immuneACCESS table with in-frame sequences only. Part of the clones is absent; in the studies checked, under half of the shortfall reflects unresolved V genes, and no reason is known for the rest. This sample holds around 97,000 clones; 75% to 90% were observed only once. In total, the top ten clones hold 19% of the sample.

The sequencing sample was made of PBMCs. This chain joins TRBV19 to TRBJ2-4; 7 bases in the middle match TRBD1. The receptor comes from a man in his 60s with lung cancer. The DNA is TGTGCCAGTAGATCATTTCAACTCTCGGGACAGGCCAAAAACATTCAGTACTTC. It specifies CASRSFQLSGQAKNIQYF.